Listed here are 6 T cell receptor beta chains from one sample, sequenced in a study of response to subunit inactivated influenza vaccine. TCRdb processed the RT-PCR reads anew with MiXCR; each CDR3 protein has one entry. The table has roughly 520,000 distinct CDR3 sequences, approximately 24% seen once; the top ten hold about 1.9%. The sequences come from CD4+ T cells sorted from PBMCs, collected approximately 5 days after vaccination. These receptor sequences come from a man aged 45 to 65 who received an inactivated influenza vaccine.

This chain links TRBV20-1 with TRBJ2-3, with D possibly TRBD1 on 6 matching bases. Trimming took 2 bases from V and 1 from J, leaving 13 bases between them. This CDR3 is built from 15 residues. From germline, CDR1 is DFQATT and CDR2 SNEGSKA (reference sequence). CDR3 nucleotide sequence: TGCAGTGCTAGAAAGCGGACAGAACGCACAGATACGCAGTATTTT. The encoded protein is CSARKRTERTDTQYF.

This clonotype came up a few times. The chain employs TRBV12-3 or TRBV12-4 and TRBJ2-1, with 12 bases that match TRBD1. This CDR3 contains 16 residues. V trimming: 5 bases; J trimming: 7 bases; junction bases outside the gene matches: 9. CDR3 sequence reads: CASSIPGTGGLNEQFF. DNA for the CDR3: TGTGCCAGCAGTATTCCCGGGACAGGGGGCCTGAATGAGCAGTTCTTC.

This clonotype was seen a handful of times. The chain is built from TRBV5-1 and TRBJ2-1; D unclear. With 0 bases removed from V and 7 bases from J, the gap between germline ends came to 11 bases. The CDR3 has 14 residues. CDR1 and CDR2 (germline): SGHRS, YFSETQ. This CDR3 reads CASSLALSDNEQFF. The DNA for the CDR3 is TGCGCCAGCAGCTTGGCCCTAAGCGATAATGAGCAGTTCTTC.

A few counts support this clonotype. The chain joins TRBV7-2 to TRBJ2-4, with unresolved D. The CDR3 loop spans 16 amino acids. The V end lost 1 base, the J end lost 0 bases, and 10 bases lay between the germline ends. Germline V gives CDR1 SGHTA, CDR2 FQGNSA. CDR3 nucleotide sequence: TGTGCCAGCAGCTTAGGCACACTCCTAGCCAAAAACATTCAGTACTTC. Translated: CASSLGTLLAKNIQYF. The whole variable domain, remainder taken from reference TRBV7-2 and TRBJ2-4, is GAGVSQSPSNKVTEKGKDVELRCDPISGHTALYWYRQSLGQGLEFLIYFQGNSAPDKSGLPSDRFSAERTGGSVSTLTIQRTQQEDSAVYLCASSLGTLLAKNIQYFGAGTRLSVL.

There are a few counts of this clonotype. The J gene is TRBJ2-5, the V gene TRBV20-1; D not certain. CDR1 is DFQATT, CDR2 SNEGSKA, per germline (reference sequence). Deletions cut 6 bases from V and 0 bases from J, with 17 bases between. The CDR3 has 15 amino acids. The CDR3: CSAPLSRGYQETQYF. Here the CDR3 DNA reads TGCAGTGCCCCCCTTTCTCGCGGTTACCAAGAGACCCAGTACTTC.

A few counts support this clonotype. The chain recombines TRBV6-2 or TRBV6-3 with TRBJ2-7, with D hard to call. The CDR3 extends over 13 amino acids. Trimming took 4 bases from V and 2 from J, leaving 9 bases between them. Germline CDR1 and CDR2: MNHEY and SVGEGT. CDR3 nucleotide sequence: TGTGCCAGCAGTTTGCAGCTAGCCTACGAGCAGTACTTC. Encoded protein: CASSLQLAYEQYF.